This T cell receptor beta chain came from a study of shared clonotypes between healthy human individuals. The repertoire was sequenced with immunoSEQ multiplex PCR; TCRdb's copy has only in-frame clones and lacks some. This table has about 590,000 clones, nearly 97% appearing once. Naivety among CD8 cells was defined by CD45RO negativity and positive CCR7 selection, thereby excluding terminally differentiated effector memory CD45RA+ cells. Germline V lookup: CDR1 MGHRA, CDR2 YSYEKL. Trimming took 1 base from V and 7 from J, leaving 13 bases between them. This CDR3 has 14 amino acids. This receptor was taken from a woman in her 30s in good health. The source material was naive CD8+ T cells sorted from blood. V and J are TRBV4-1 and TRBJ1-2; D is unclear. CDR3 sequence: CASSQASGVSGYTF. The CDR3 bases are TGCGCCAGCAGCCAAGCAAGCGGGGTGAGTGGCTACACCTTC.